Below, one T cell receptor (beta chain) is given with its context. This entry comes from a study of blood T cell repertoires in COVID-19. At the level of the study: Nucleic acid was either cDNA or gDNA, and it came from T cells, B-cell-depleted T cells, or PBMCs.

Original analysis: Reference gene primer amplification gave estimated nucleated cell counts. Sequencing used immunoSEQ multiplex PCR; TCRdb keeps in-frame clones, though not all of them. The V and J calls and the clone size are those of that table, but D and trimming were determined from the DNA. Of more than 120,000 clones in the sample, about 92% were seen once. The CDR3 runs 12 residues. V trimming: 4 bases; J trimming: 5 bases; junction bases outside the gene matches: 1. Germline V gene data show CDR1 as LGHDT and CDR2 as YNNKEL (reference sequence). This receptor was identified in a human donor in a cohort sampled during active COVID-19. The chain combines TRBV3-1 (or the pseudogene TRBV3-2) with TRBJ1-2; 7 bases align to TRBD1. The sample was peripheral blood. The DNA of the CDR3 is TGTGCCAGCAGCCCGACAGGGTATGGCTACACCTTC. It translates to CASSPTGYGYTF.